One sample yielded the 18 T cell receptor beta chains listed below, sequenced in a study of T cell changes during pregnancy in multiple sclerosis. TCRdb's copy holds only in-frame clones and misses some; the assay was immunoSEQ multiplex PCR. Of fewer than 40,000 clones in the sample, 90% were seen once. The material was CD4+ T cells from peripheral blood mononuclear cells, obtained in the second trimester of pregnancy. Receptors originate from a female donor in good health, enrolled as a control in a pregnancy study.

The genes are TRBV28 and TRBJ1-5, with a weak D call TRBD1 (5 bases). The V gene lost 6 bases and the J gene lost 4 bases, with 10 bases spanning the gap. The CDR3 runs to 13 residues. Germline V lookup: CDR1 MDHEN, CDR2 SYDVKM. The CDR3 is CASRGPSNQPQHF. The CDR3 DNA follows: TGTGCCAGCAGGGGGCCCTCGAATCAGCCCCAGCATTTT.

This clone was counted a few times. The rearrangement links TRBV19 to TRBJ2-1; no clear D gene. Germline CDR1 reads LNHDA; CDR2 reads SQIVND (reference sequence). Trimming cost V 8 bases and J 3 bases, with 14 bases left between them. This CDR3 comprises 14 residues. CDR3 amino acids: CASGAMGNYNEQFF. The DNA for the CDR3 is TGTGCCAGTGGTGCGATGGGCAACTACAATGAGCAGTTCTTC.

The rearrangement uses TRBV4-1 and TRBJ1-5; perhaps TRBD1 as D (5 bases). Between the trimmed V and J ends, which lost 4 bases and 3 bases, there was a span of 16 bases. The CDR3 extends over 16 amino acids. CDR1 is MGHRA, CDR2 YSYEKL, per germline. In nucleotides, the CDR3 is TGCGCCAGCAGCCGGATTCAGGGTAGGCCCAATCAGCCCCAGCATTTT. Residues: CASSRIQGRPNQPQHF.

The chain employs TRBV29-1 and TRBJ2-5; 9 bases map to TRBD2. Trimming removed 3 bases from V and 9 bases from J; junction bases left unmatched: 2. CDR1 is SQVTM, CDR2 ANQGSEA, per germline. The length of the CDR3 is 11 residues. The CDR3 nucleotides read TGCAGCGTTGAGCTAGCGGGGTCCCAGTACTTC. Amino acids: CSVELAGSQYF. Looking up the rest from reference TRBV29-1 and TRBJ2-5 gives the full variable domain: SAVISQKPSRDICQRGTSLTIQCQVDSQVTMMFWYRQQPGQSLTLIATANQGSEATYESGFVIDKFPISRPNLTFSTLTVSNMSPEDSSIYLCSVELAGSQYFGPGTRLLVL.

This clone appeared once. V gene TRBV21-1 combines with J gene TRBJ1-2. TRBV21-1 is marked as a pseudogene. CDR3 length: 15 amino acids. The CDR3 nucleotides read TGTGCCAGCAGCCGAGAGGGCCGCCGGAACTATGGCTACACCTTC. Its translation: CASSREGRRNYGYTF.

This chain uses TRBV14 with TRBJ2-7, with TRBD1 matching 7 bases. The CDR3 contains 14 residues. Germline lookup yields CDR1 SGHDN and CDR2 FVKESK. Trimming removed 5 bases from V and 3 bases from J; junction bases left unmatched: 7. CDR3 bases: TGTGCCAGCAGCGGAAGGGACAGATTCTACGAGCAGTACTTC. Translated: CASSGRDRFYEQYF. Complete variable domain (other parts from reference TRBV14 and TRBJ2-7): EAGVTQFPSHSVIEKGQTVTLRCDPISGHDNLYWYRRVMGKEIKFLLHFVKESKQDESGMPNNRFLAERTGGTYSTLKVQPAELEDSGVYFCASSGRDRFYEQYFGPGTRLTVT.

The genes are TRBV6-1 and TRBJ1-6; TRBD1 matches at 8 bases. The CDR3 is made up of 15 amino acids. J gave up 3 bases and V 4 bases, and 2 bases lay outside the gene matches. Per germline, CDR1 MNHNS and CDR2 SASEGT. CDR3: CASSADRDYNSPLHF. The CDR3 DNA reads TGTGCCAGCAGTGCGGACAGGGACTATAATTCACCCCTCCACTTT.

This rearrangement joins TRBV5-6 to TRBJ2-3; 14 bases are a match to TRBD2. Germline lookup yields CDR1 SGHDT and CDR2 YYEEEE. The CDR3 consists of 17 residues. V dropped 4 bases and J dropped 2; count of bases not matched to a gene: 6. CDR3 protein: CASSTGLAGAFTDTQYF. CDR3 in DNA: TGTGCCAGCAGCACGGGACTAGCGGGAGCTTTCACAGATACGCAGTATTTT.

This clone was seen once. The chain combines TRBV5-1 with TRBJ2-7; D ambiguous. Between the trimmed V and J ends, which lost 2 bases and 4 bases, there was a span of 7 bases. Germline V lookup: CDR1 SGHRS, CDR2 YFSETQ. The CDR3 loop spans 12 amino acids. In nucleotides, the CDR3 is TGCGCCAGCAGCTTAAGCCGTTACGAGCAGTACTTC. Its protein product is CASSLSRYEQYF. Using reference TRBV5-1 and TRBJ2-7 for the parts outside the CDR3, the full variable domain is KAGVTQTPRYLIKTRGQQVTLSCSPISGHRSVSWYQQTPGQGLQFLFEYFSETQRNKGNFPGRFSGRQFSNSRSEMNVSTLELGDSALYLCASSLSRYEQYFGPGTRLTVT.

The chain recombines TRBV27 with TRBJ1-6; D not resolved. CDR3 size: 16 residues. Trimming took off 3 bases at V and 7 bases at J, with 16 bases between the two ends. Germline V lookup: CDR1 MNHEY, CDR2 SMNVEV (reference sequence). This CDR3 is CASSLGNNLVNSPLHF. In DNA form, the CDR3 reads TGTGCCAGCAGTTTGGGCAACAACCTGGTAAATTCACCCCTCCACTTT.

For this clone: The identical CDR3 is also encoded by other nucleotide sequences in the sample. This sequence joins TRBV30 and TRBJ2-3, with D unclear. The CDR3 is made up of 12 amino acids. Trimming removed 2 bases from V and 1 base from J, with 4 bases in between. Germline V gene sequence: CDR1 GTSNPN, CDR2 SVGIG (reference sequence). The CDR3 protein is CAWSRGTDTQYF. The CDR3 coding sequence is TGTGCCTGGAGTCGCGGCACAGATACGCAGTATTTT.

This clone appeared once. V gene TRBV30 combines with J gene TRBJ2-1, with D possibly matching TRBD2 (6 bases). The germline V and J ends were trimmed by 5 bases and 6 bases, with 17 bases remaining between them. CDR1 and CDR2 (germline): GTSNPN, SVGIG (reference sequence). The CDR3 length is 14 residues. The CDR3 reads CAWDPGLALNEQFF. The CDR3 DNA reads as TGTGCCTGGGATCCGGGACTGGCTCTCAATGAGCAGTTCTTC.

This chain connects TRBV11-2 to TRBJ1-1, with 7 bases that match TRBD1. V was pared by 5 bases and J by 1 base, with 4 bases of the junction left unmatched. CDR1 and CDR2 (germline): SGHAT, FQNNGV. This CDR3 comprises 14 residues. The CDR3, as DNA: TGTGCCAGCAGCGTAGGGACAGCGAACACTGAAGCTTTCTTT. It yields the protein CASSVGTANTEAFF.

Here the CDR3 DNA reads TGTGCCAGCAGCCAAGGACAGGGCAGGCAGCCCCAGCATTTT. It specifies CASSQGQGRQPQHF. The V gene is TRBV11-2, the J gene TRBJ1-5, with 8 positions matching TRBD1. Trimming at V came to 5 bases and at J to 7 bases, leaving 7 bases not matched to a gene. The germline CDR1 and CDR2 sequences are SGHAT and FQNNGV. This CDR3 region has 14 residues. The whole variable domain, filled in from reference TRBV11-2 and TRBJ1-5, reads EAGVAQSPRYKIIEKRQSVAFWCNPISGHATLYWYQQILGQGPKLLIQFQNNGVVDDSQLPKDRFSAERLKGVDSTLKIQPAKLEDSAVYLCASSQGQGRQPQHFGDGTRLSIL.

This clone was picked up one time. The J gene is TRBJ1-1, the V gene TRBV9, with D possibly matching TRBD1 (6 bases). Per germline, CDR1 SGDLS and CDR2 YYNGEE. The CDR3 covers 14 residues. Between the trimmed V and J ends, which lost 2 bases and 3 bases, there was a span of 11 bases. The DNA of the CDR3 is TGTGCCAGCAGCGTCAGGGGCGTCGACACTGAAGCTTTCTTT. This translates into CASSVRGVDTEAFF.

The chain combines TRBV5-6 with TRBJ2-1; 7 bases align to TRBD2. The CDR3 is 17 residues long. Germline CDR1 and CDR2: SGHDT and YYEEEE. V was clipped by 4 bases and J by 2 bases; unmatched bases: 12. The CDR3 sequence: CASSPPGGTPAYNEQFF. In DNA form, the CDR3 reads TGTGCCAGCAGCCCGCCGGGGGGTACCCCCGCCTACAATGAGCAGTTCTTC.

This chain links TRBV12-5 with TRBJ1-5; TRBD1 is a possible D gene (6 bases). The germline gives CDR1 LGHNT, CDR2 FRNRAP. V lost 7 bases to trimming and J lost 1 base, with 32 bases between them. CDR3 length: 21 amino acids. DNA of the CDR3: TGTGCTAGTGCCCCCTTCCCACCTAACAGGGAGTTCCTAGAGAGCAATCAGCCCCAGCATTTT. This translates into CASAPFPPNREFLESNQPQHF. Together with reference TRBV12-5 and TRBJ1-5, the CDR3 gives the full variable domain: DARVTQTPRHKVTEMGQEVTMRCQPILGHNTVFWYRQTMMQGLELLAYFRNRAPLDDSGMPKDRFSAEMPDATLATLKIQPSEPRDSAVYFCASAPFPPNREFLESNQPQHFGDGTRLSIL.

This chain joins TRBV7-9 and TRBJ2-7; TRBD2 might be the D (6 bases). V lost 3 bases and J 0 bases, leaving 15 bases between the germline ends. Germline V gene data show CDR1 as SEHNR and CDR2 as FQNEAQ (reference sequence). CDR3 size: 16 residues. CDR3 region: CASSFGLAQGSYEQYF. CDR3 DNA sequence: TGTGCCAGCAGCTTTGGCCTAGCGCAGGGCTCCTACGAGCAGTACTTC.